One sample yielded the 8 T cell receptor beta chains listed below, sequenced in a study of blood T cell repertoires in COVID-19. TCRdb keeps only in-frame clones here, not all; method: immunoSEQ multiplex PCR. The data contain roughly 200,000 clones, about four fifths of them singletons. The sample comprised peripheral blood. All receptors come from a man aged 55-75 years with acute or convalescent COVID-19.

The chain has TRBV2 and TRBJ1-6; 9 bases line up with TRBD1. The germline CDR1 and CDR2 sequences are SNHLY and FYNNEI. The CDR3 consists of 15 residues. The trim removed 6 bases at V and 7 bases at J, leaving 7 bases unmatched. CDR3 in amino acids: CASSRMDRGNSPLHF. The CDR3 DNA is TGTGCCAGCAGCCGGATGGACAGGGGAAATTCACCCCTCCACTTT.

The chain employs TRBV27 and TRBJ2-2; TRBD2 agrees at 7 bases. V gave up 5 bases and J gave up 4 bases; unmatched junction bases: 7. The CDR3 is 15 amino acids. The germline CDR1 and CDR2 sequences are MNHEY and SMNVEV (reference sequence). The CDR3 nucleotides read TGTGCCAGCAGTCGAGCGGGGACGCTCACCGGGGAGCTGTTTTTT. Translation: CASSRAGTLTGELFF.

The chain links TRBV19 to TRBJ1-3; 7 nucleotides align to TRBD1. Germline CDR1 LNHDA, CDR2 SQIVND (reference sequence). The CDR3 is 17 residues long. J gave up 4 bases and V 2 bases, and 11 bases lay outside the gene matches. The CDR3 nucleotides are TGTGCCAGTAGTATATCGAGGGCCAGGGGGACCGGAAACACCATATATTTT. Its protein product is CASSISRARGTGNTIYF.

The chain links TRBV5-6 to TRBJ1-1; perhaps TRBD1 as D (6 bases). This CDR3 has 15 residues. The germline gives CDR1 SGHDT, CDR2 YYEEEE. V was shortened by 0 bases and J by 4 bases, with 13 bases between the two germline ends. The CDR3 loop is CASSLAAGVGTEAFF. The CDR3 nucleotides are TGTGCCAGCAGCTTGGCCGCAGGGGTAGGCACTGAAGCTTTCTTT.

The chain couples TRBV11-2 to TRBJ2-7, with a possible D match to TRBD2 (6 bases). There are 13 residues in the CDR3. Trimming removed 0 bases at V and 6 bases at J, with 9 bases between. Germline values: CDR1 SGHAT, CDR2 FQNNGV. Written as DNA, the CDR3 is TGTGCCAGCAGCTTAGATCTTAGCGGCGAGCAGTACTTC. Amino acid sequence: CASSLDLSGEQYF.

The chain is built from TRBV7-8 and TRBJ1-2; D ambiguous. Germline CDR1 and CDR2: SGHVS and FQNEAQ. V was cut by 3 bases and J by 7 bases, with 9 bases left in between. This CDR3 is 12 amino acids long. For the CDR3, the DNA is TGTGCCAGCAGCTTCACGGGAACTGGCTACACCTTC. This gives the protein CASSFTGTGYTF.

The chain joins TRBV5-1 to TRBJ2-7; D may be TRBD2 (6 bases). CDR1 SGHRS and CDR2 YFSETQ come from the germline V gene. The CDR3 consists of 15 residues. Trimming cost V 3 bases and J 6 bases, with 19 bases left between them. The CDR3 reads CASSSGAGLLSEQYF. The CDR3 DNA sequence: TGCGCCAGCAGCTCTGGGGCGGGACTTCTCAGCGAGCAGTACTTC.

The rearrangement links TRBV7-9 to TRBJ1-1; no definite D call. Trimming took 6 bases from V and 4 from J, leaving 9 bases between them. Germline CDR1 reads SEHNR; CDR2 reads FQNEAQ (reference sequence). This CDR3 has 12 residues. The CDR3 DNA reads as TGTGCCAGCAGACCAGAGGGCACTGAAGCTTTCTTT. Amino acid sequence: CASRPEGTEAFF.